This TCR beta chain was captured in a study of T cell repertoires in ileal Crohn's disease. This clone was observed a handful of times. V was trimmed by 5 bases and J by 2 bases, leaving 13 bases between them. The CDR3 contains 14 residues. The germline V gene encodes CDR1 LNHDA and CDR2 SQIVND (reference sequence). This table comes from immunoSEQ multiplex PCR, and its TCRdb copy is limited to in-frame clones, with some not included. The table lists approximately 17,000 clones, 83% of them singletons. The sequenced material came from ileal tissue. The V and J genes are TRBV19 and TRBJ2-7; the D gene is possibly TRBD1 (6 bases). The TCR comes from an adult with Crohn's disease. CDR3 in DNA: TGTGCCAGTAGTGGCAGGGGCGCGCCCTACGAGCAGTACTTC. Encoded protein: CASSGRGAPYEQYF.